The 21 T cell receptor beta chains presented below share a single source sample, sequenced in a study of T cell repertoires in cytomegalovirus infection. These receptors lack a known antigen. TCRdb independently ran MiXCR on the reads; one entry per CDR3 protein. The repertoire has around 540,000 distinct CDR3 sequences, 25% to 35% of them found once; the top ten carry roughly 16%. Here the sequenced sample was cultured PBMCs, taken from culture after CMV antigen stimulation. All receptors come from a human donor in good health (CMV status not recorded). Some clones in this sample may be carry-over from other donors' samples.

The chain couples TRBV4-3 to TRBJ2-7; 9 bases align to TRBD2. Germline V CDR1 and CDR2: LGHNA, YSLEER. Trimming removed 1 base from V and 7 bases from J; junction bases left unmatched: 17. The length of the CDR3 is 18 residues. This chain's CDR3 is CASSQVMGGSGGSGEQYF. CDR3 coding DNA: TGCGCCAGCAGCCAAGTTATGGGAGGTAGCGGGGGCTCCGGGGAGCAGTACTTC.

This clonotype was seen a few times. The gene calls are TRBV2 and TRBJ2-1; TRBD1 aligns across 7 bases. The V and J ends lost 7 bases and 2 bases, in that order; junction bases with no gene match: 8. The germline V gene encodes CDR1 SNHLY and CDR2 FYNNEI. The CDR3 runs 15 residues. In DNA, the CDR3 is TGTGCCAGCATTTTCCGGGACAGCCCCTACAATGAGCAGTTCTTC. This gives the protein CASIFRDSPYNEQFF.

This clonotype was seen a few times. The chain combines TRBV7-8 with TRBJ2-3; 7 nucleotides line up with TRBD2. The CDR3 is made up of 15 amino acids. The germline V gene has CDR1 SGHVS and CDR2 FQNEAQ. V was pared by 4 bases and J by 2 bases, with 6 bases of the junction left unmatched. This chain's CDR3 is CASSSASGTTDTQYF. CDR3 nucleotide sequence: TGTGCCAGCAGCTCAGCTAGCGGAACCACAGATACGCAGTATTTT.

This clonotype was observed many times. The chain has TRBV7-2 and TRBJ1-2; D is unclear. The CDR3 totals 16 residues. V was pared by 5 bases and J by 5 bases, with 21 bases between. The germline V gene has CDR1 SGHTA and CDR2 FQGNSA. CDR3 residues: CASSKIFAVLGYGYTF. In nucleotides, the CDR3 is TGTGCCAGCAGCAAAATATTCGCGGTTTTGGGATATGGCTACACCTTC.

This clonotype was seen only a few times. V is TRBV24-1 and J is TRBJ2-7; a possible D gene is TRBD1 (5 bases). Trimming pared 3 bases from V and 3 bases from J, leaving 11 bases between. CDR1 is KGHDR, CDR2 SFDVKD, per germline. This CDR3 has 14 residues. The CDR3: CATSDAPDSYEQYF. The CDR3 bases are TGTGCCACCAGTGATGCCCCTGACAGCTACGAGCAGTACTTC.

The chain employs TRBV28 and TRBJ2-7, with 10 positions matching TRBD1. The germline gives CDR1 MDHEN, CDR2 SYDVKM. V shed 8 bases, J shed 1 base, and the junction held 2 bases outside the gene matches. CDR3 length: 13 residues. CDR3 coding DNA: TGTGCCAGCTGGGACAGGGGATCCTACGAGCAGTACTTC. This sequence encodes CASWDRGSYEQYF.

This chain connects TRBV10-3 to TRBJ2-5; a weak D match, TRBD1 (6 bases). V was pared by 0 bases and J by 5 bases, with 13 bases between. The CDR3 length is 15 residues. Germline V gene lookup returns CDR1 ENHRY and CDR2 SYGVKD. The CDR3 DNA sequence: TGTGCCATCAGTGAGTCCGGGACATTAGGGGAGACCCAGTACTTC. Its protein is CAISESGTLGETQYF.

This chain joins TRBV19 and TRBJ1-5; possible D gene TRBD1, 6 bases. V was clipped by 2 bases and J by 5 bases, with 10 bases between them. The germline gives CDR1 LNHDA, CDR2 SQIVND (reference sequence). The CDR3 totals 14 residues. DNA for the CDR3: TGTGCCAGTAGTATACAGGGGCGGCATCAGCCCCAGCATTTT. This gives the protein CASSIQGRHQPQHF.

The rearrangement uses TRBV5-1 and TRBJ1-2, with D tentatively TRBD1 (5 bases). Germline assignment: CDR1 SGHRS and CDR2 YFSETQ. V was clipped by 0 bases and J by 0 bases, with 18 bases between them. CDR3 length: 18 amino acids. The CDR3 DNA is TGCGCCAGCAGCTTGGCATTTTGGGACGGATCCTCTAACTATGGCTACACCTTC. Translated: CASSLAFWDGSSNYGYTF.

This clonotype was detected a few times. The chain couples TRBV27 to TRBJ2-7; 7 bases fit TRBD2. There are 16 residues in the CDR3. Looked up from germline, CDR1 is MNHEY and CDR2 is SMNVEV (reference sequence). V shed 2 bases and J 3 bases; nucleotides not matched to a gene: 10. The chain's CDR3 is CASSLVSTGGRYEQYV. The CDR3 DNA reads TGTGCCAGCAGTTTAGTCTCGACGGGAGGCCGCTACGAGCAGTACGTC.

DNA of the CDR3: TGCGCCAGCAGCCAAGATACAGGATCCTCCTACAATGAGCAGTTCTTC. Translated: CASSQDTGSSYNEQFF. The J gene is TRBJ2-1, the V gene TRBV4-3, with D perhaps TRBD1 (5 bases). The germline gives CDR1 LGHNA, CDR2 YSLEER. The CDR3 has 16 residues. V lost 0 bases, J lost 0 bases, and 9 bases lay in between.

The table lists this clonotype with many counts. The chain recombines TRBV7-2 with TRBJ2-7, with D possibly being TRBD2 (5 bases). The CDR3 is made up of 16 amino acids. From germline, CDR1 is SGHTA and CDR2 FQGNSA. V was shortened by 5 bases and J by 5 bases, with 22 bases between the two germline ends. The CDR3 region has the DNA TGTGCCAGCAGCCCGAGAAGCGGAAGCTTACTCAACGAGCAGTACTTC. It translates to CASSPRSGSLLNEQYF.

The CDR3 DNA follows: TGTGCCAGCAGGAAAAATAAAGATGAGCAGTTCTTC. Protein: CASRKNKDEQFF. The chain is built from TRBV7-3 and TRBJ2-1; no reliable D call. Germline CDR1 and CDR2: SGHTA and FQGTGA. The CDR3 is made up of 12 amino acids. V lost 6 bases, J lost 8 bases, and 11 bases lay in between.

This clonotype was recorded a few times. The chain couples TRBV7-4 to TRBJ2-1, with a possible D match to TRBD2 (5 bases). Trimming cost V 1 base and J 4 bases, with 14 bases left between them. The CDR3 loop spans 16 amino acids. Germline V gives CDR1 SGHVT, CDR2 SQSDAQ. The chain's CDR3 is CASSLEGSVCYNEQFF. The CDR3, as DNA: TGTGCCAGCAGCTTAGAGGGTAGCGTCTGTTACAATGAGCAGTTCTTC.

This clonotype was seen a few times. The CDR3: CASSRTTGGYEQYV. The CDR3 DNA follows: TGCGCCAGCAGTCGGACCACAGGGGGCTACGAGCAGTACGTC. This rearrangement joins TRBV5-1 to TRBJ2-7, with 8 nucleotides matching TRBD1. The CDR3 is 14 amino acids. V trimming: 5 bases; J trimming: 3 bases; junction bases outside the gene matches: 7. Germline V gives CDR1 SGHRS, CDR2 YFSETQ.

This sequence joins TRBV28 and TRBJ2-1; 7 positions agree with TRBD2. V dropped 5 bases and J dropped 9; count of bases not matched to a gene: 7. CDR3 size: 13 residues. Germline lookup yields CDR1 MDHEN and CDR2 SYDVKM. CDR3 amino acids: CASSPGTNGEQFF. Here the CDR3 DNA reads TGTGCCAGCAGTCCCGGGACTAATGGTGAGCAGTTCTTC.

The chain employs TRBV10-3 and TRBJ1-5; 8 bases are a match to TRBD1. Trimming cost V 7 bases and J 3 bases; bases outside gene matches: 5. Germline V gene data show CDR1 as ENHRY and CDR2 as SYGVKD. CDR3 length equals 14 residues. The CDR3 DNA reads TGTGCCATCACCGAGGACAGGGTCAATCAGCCCCAGCATTTT. Its translation is CAITEDRVNQPQHF.

The chain uses TRBV20-1 and TRBJ2-1; perhaps TRBD1 as D (6 bases). Trimming pared 5 bases from V and 3 bases from J, leaving 11 bases between. This CDR3 contains 13 residues. The V gene's germline CDR1 is DFQATT and CDR2 SNEGSKA (reference sequence). The CDR3, as DNA: TGCAGTGCTGCAGGACAGAGCTACAATGAGCAGTTCTTC. This sequence encodes CSAAGQSYNEQFF.

This clonotype was detected a few times. The chain links TRBV7-8 to TRBJ2-2; D not certain. The CDR3 spans 14 residues. From germline, CDR1 is SGHVS and CDR2 FQNEAQ. V lost 8 bases and J 4 bases, leaving 14 bases between the germline ends. CDR3 protein: CASPATWGTGELFF. The CDR3 bases are TGTGCCAGCCCCGCGACATGGGGCACCGGGGAGCTGTTTTTT.

This clonotype was picked up a small number of times. V is TRBV6-5 and J is TRBJ2-7; 8 bases map to TRBD1. Trimming at V came to 5 bases and at J to 4 bases, leaving 10 bases not matched to a gene. This CDR3 contains 15 residues. Germline values: CDR1 MNHEY, CDR2 SVGAGI. The CDR3 here is CASSARTGMGYEQYV. Written as DNA, the CDR3 is TGTGCCAGCAGTGCAAGGACAGGGATGGGGTACGAGCAGTACGTC.

V gene TRBV24-1 combines with J gene TRBJ2-2; D not resolved. The CDR3 contains 12 residues. The germline V gene encodes CDR1 KGHDR and CDR2 SFDVKD. Trimming took 7 bases from V and 6 from J, leaving 8 bases between them. The CDR3 sequence: CATRSFSGELFF. The CDR3, as DNA: TGTGCCACCAGATCTTTCTCCGGGGAGCTGTTTTTT.